The 20 T cell receptor beta chains below come from one sample, sequenced in a study of blood T cell repertoires in COVID-19 (dated by TCRdb to about 2020). Libraries were made using the immunoSEQ multiplex PCR assay. Not all clones reach the TCRdb copy of this immuneACCESS table, which keeps in-frame sequences only. Checked studies attribute under half of the gap to unresolved V genes and leave the rest unexplained. This sample is represented by 150,000 to 200,000 clones; around 89% of them were singletons. The biggest ten clones account for less than 3% of the sample. Material for sequencing was peripheral blood. The receptors shown here come from a man in his fifties or sixties with acute or convalescent COVID-19.

V gene TRBV25-1 combines with J gene TRBJ1-4, with 8 nucleotides matching TRBD1. CDR3 size: 15 residues. Germline trimming cut 3 bases from V and 4 bases from J; bases unmatched to any gene: 4. CDR1 and CDR2 (germline): MGHDK, SYGVNS. CDR3: CASSDSTGGNEKLFF. CDR3 sequence (DNA): TGTGCCAGCAGTGATTCCACAGGGGGTAATGAAAAACTGTTTTTT.

The chain joins TRBV18 to TRBJ1-6, with D tentatively TRBD1 (5 bases). The CDR3 spans 15 residues. Germline lookup yields CDR1 KGHSH and CDR2 LQKENI. The germline V and J ends were trimmed by 0 bases and 7 bases, with 10 bases remaining between them. The CDR3 bases are TGTGCCAGCTCACCACCGTCCAGGGCCAATTCACCCCTCCACTTT. It translates to CASSPPSRANSPLHF. Supplemented by reference TRBV18 and TRBJ1-6, the full variable domain reads NAGVMQNPRHLVRRRGQEARLRCSPMKGHSHVYWYRQLPEEGLKFMVYLQKENIIDESGMPKERFSAEFPKEGPSILRIQQVVRGDSAAYFCASSPPSRANSPLHFGNGTRLTVT.

This clone has just one count. The chain employs TRBV4-1 and TRBJ2-2; D remains ambiguous. The CDR3 has 13 amino acids. Germline V gene sequence: CDR1 MGHRA, CDR2 YSYEKL. V was trimmed by 6 bases and J by 2 bases, leaving 7 bases between them. CDR3 residues: CASRGPNTGELFF. The CDR3 coding sequence is TGCGCCAGCAGGGGCCCTAACACCGGGGAGCTGTTTTTT.

The genes are TRBV6-5 and TRBJ1-5, with a tentative D call TRBD1 (6 bases). The CDR3 runs 15 residues. The V and J ends lost 0 bases and 5 bases respectively, with 11 bases between them. Germline assignment: CDR1 MNHEY and CDR2 SVGAGI. CDR3 in DNA: TGTGCCAGCAGTTACTCGTGGGCAGGGGATCAGCCCCAGCATTTT. It is translated as CASSYSWAGDQPQHF.

The chain is built from TRBV30 and TRBJ2-5; 9 bases match TRBD2. Germline V gene sequence: CDR1 GTSNPN, CDR2 SVGIG (reference sequence). J was trimmed by 5 bases and V by 2 bases; bases with no gene match: 9. The CDR3 length is 15 residues. In DNA, the CDR3 is TGTGCCTGGAGTACAGGACTAGCGACTCGGGAGACCCAGTACTTC. This translates into CAWSTGLATRETQYF.

V and J are TRBV19 and TRBJ1-1; 9 bases are a match to TRBD1. The CDR3 runs to 16 residues. Germline V lookup: CDR1 LNHDA, CDR2 SQIVND (reference sequence). V shed 6 bases, J shed 6 bases, and the junction held 14 bases outside the gene matches. The CDR3 nucleotides are TGTGCCAGTAGCCGGACAGGGGTGGACTTTTTCTCTGAAGCTTTCTTT. Its translation: CASSRTGVDFFSEAFF.

The chain uses TRBV5-8 and TRBJ1-2; D might be TRBD1 (5 bases). V lost 5 bases, J lost 0 bases, and 11 bases lay in between. Per the germline V gene, CDR1 is SGHTS and CDR2 is YDEGEE. The CDR3 is made up of 14 amino acids. The CDR3 DNA sequence: TGTGCCAGCAGATTAACAGGAGCTAACTATGGCTACACCTTC. Amino acids: CASRLTGANYGYTF.

The chain employs TRBV5-6 and TRBJ2-4; D is unresolved. The CDR3 is 15 amino acids. From germline, CDR1 is SGHDT and CDR2 YYEEEE. V was clipped by 0 bases and J by 0 bases, with 7 bases between them. The CDR3 region has the DNA TGTGCCAGCAGCTTGGATGAGAAAGCCAAAAACATTCAGTACTTC. It translates to CASSLDEKAKNIQYF.

This sequence joins TRBV5-4 and TRBJ1-1, with 7 bases fitting TRBD1. Germline CDR1 SGHNT, CDR2 YYREEE (reference sequence). With V trimmed by 4 bases and J by 10 bases, 13 bases remained unmatched. The CDR3 has 14 amino acids. The CDR3 DNA reads TGTGCCAGCAGCACCTGGGAGACAGGGAGTGGAGCTTTCTTT. It codes for CASSTWETGSGAFF.

The V call is TRBV30, the J call TRBJ2-3; 13 nucleotides agree with TRBD2. The CDR3 is 16 residues long. CDR1 is GTSNPN and CDR2 is SVGIG in the germline V gene (reference sequence). J lost 6 bases, V lost 2 bases, and 8 bases had no gene match. In nucleotides, the CDR3 is TGTGCCTGGAGTCCCGGGACTAGCGGGGCGCGCGATACGCAGTATTTT. It translates to CAWSPGTSGARDTQYF.

The V call is TRBV6-5, the J call TRBJ2-7, with TRBD1 matching over 8 bases. Trimming removed 6 bases from V and 5 bases from J; junction bases left unmatched: 6. The CDR3 has 13 residues. The V gene's germline CDR1 is MNHEY and CDR2 SVGAGI. The CDR3 sequence: CASSEDRVDEQYF. CDR3 nucleotides: TGTGCCAGCAGCGAGGACAGGGTTGACGAGCAGTACTTC.

The CDR3 reads CASGGATGELFF. The DNA for the CDR3 is TGTGCCTCCGGGGGGGCGACCGGGGAGCTGTTTTTT. The V gene is TRBV11-3, the J gene TRBJ2-2; 8 bases agree with TRBD2. Trimming cost V 11 bases and J 5 bases; bases outside gene matches: 4. In germline, CDR1 is SGHNT, CDR2 YENEEA. The CDR3 totals 12 residues.

CDR3 loop: CASSATGARGYTF. CDR3 DNA sequence: TGTGCCAGCAGTGCCACAGGGGCCAGGGGCTACACCTTC. The gene calls are TRBV12-3 or TRBV12-4 and TRBJ1-2; TRBD1 matches 7 bases. The V gene end was trimmed by 5 bases and the J gene end by 8 bases; junction bases not matched to a gene: 8. The CDR3 has 13 residues.

Comment on this clone: This sample also contains other DNA sequences that code for the same CDR3. The chain recombines TRBV4-2 with TRBJ2-2; D might be TRBD2 (5 bases). Trimming removed 0 bases at V and 4 bases at J, with 9 bases between. The germline V gene encodes CDR1 LGHNA and CDR2 YNFKEQ. CDR3 size: 15 residues. The CDR3 bases are TGTGCCAGCAGCCAAGAGCGGGCAGCCACCGGGGAGCTGTTTTTT. Translating it yields CASSQERAATGELFF.

This clone has just one count. The genes are TRBV29-1 and TRBJ2-7; D is unresolved. The CDR3 spans 11 residues. With 4 bases removed from V and 4 bases from J, the gap between germline ends came to 8 bases. Looked up from germline, CDR1 is SQVTM and CDR2 is ANQGSEA. The DNA of the CDR3 is TGCAGCGTTGCCAGAGCGTACGAGCAGTACTTC. Residues: CSVARAYEQYF.

V gene TRBV6-5 combines with J gene TRBJ1-2; D is undetermined. The CDR3 totals 14 residues. V lost 5 bases to trimming and J lost 8 bases, with 18 bases between them. CDR1 MNHEY and CDR2 SVGAGI come from the germline V gene. CDR3 DNA: TGTGCCAGCAGTATTACCGGGCCCCGGGGAGGCTACACCTTC. Translated, it gives CASSITGPRGGYTF.

V gene TRBV4-3 combines with J gene TRBJ2-1; TRBD2 matches 8 bases. This CDR3 region has 16 residues. CDR1 is LGHNA and CDR2 is YSLEER in the germline V gene. Losses at the gene ends were 2 bases for V and 1 base for J; bases not matched to a gene: 4. CDR3 amino acids: CASSQSGGFSYNEQFF. CDR3 sequence (DNA): TGCGCCAGCAGCCAAAGCGGGGGATTTTCCTACAATGAGCAGTTCTTC.

This clone was seen a single time. The genes are TRBV6-5 and TRBJ2-2; possible D gene TRBD1, 5 bases. The germline V gene encodes CDR1 MNHEY and CDR2 SVGAGI. This CDR3 has 14 amino acids. V dropped 4 bases and J dropped 5 bases, with 11 bases sitting between them. The CDR3 spells CASSWTPGTGELFF. Written as DNA, the CDR3 is TGTGCCAGCAGTTGGACACCCGGGACCGGGGAGCTGTTTTTT.

This chain joins TRBV6-5 and TRBJ2-7; 10 bases agree with TRBD2. Germline values: CDR1 MNHEY, CDR2 SVGAGI. This CDR3 has 15 residues. Unmatched junction bases numbered 3, after V lost 2 bases and J lost 2 bases. The CDR3 DNA reads TGTGCCAGCAGTTACGCTAGCGGGGGAACCTACGAGCAGTACTTC. This translates into CASSYASGGTYEQYF.

The genes are TRBV3-1 (or the pseudogene TRBV3-2) and TRBJ2-7; a possible D gene is TRBD1 (6 bases). Germline lookup yields CDR1 LGHDT and CDR2 YNNKEL (reference sequence). Trimming left V 4 bases short and J 1 base short, with 8 bases between. The CDR3 sequence is 13 residues long. The CDR3 nucleotides read TGTGCCAGCAGCCTAACAGGGTCCTACGAGCAGTACTTC. Its translation: CASSLTGSYEQYF.